The clone carrying this TCR beta chain has at least ten counts. Primed by a sample-barcoded 5' primer and a J-beta primer mix, a second PCR proceeded for roughly 7 to 11 cycles. Each CDR3 protein is one row after TCRdb ran MiXCR on the 5' RACE reads. The sample gives about 590,000 distinct CDR3 sequences, about 30% of which show up once; around 14% is in the top ten. The sample comes from a study of blood T cells in healthy people across ages. The TCR originated in a woman of 80 years or more in good health. Sequences were obtained from blood.

The CDR3, as DNA: TGTGCCAGCAGAGGGACCCAGATTTGGGAGTACTTC. Encoded protein: CASRGTQIWEYF. The chain has TRBV6-6 and TRBJ2-5, with D perhaps being TRBD1 or TRBD2 (5 bases each). The germline CDR1 and CDR2 sequences are MNHNY and SVGAGI (reference sequence). The V end lost 6 bases, the J end lost 12 bases, and 17 bases lay between the germline ends. This CDR3 is built from 12 residues.